This T cell receptor (beta chain) was recorded in a study of blood T cell repertoires in COVID-19. Across the study: Recovered status in Cohort 3 required two negative PCRs, clearance, or symptom resolution.

The length of the CDR3 is 14 residues. Germline V lookup: CDR1 SGHRS, CDR2 YFSETQ. Trimming removed 1 base from V and 3 bases from J, with 10 bases in between. Study members were between 18 and 89 years old and lived in 20 to 30 US regions. Participant-reported clinical history was the basis for cohort assignment. The repertoire was sequenced with immunoSEQ multiplex PCR; TCRdb's copy has only in-frame clones and lacks some. This sample yields around 200,000 clones, of which roughly nine tenths are seen a single time; 3% to 3.5% belongs to the top ten. J is TRBJ1-1 and V is TRBV5-1, with D tentatively TRBD1 (5 bases). This sequence originates from a woman aged 45-59 years in a cohort exposed to, infected with or recovered from COVID-19 (not recorded which). The sample taken for sequencing was PBMCs or T cells enriched from blood (not recorded which). The CDR3 DNA reads TGCGCCAGCAGCTTGCAGGGTTCGTACACTGAAGCTTTCTTT. This encodes CASSLQGSYTEAFF.